The TCR beta chain under discussion was sequenced for a study of blood T cell repertoires in COVID-19. On the study more broadly: Both acute and convalescent COVID-19 samples were obtained from the United States, Italy and Spain. PBMCs, B-cell-depleted T cells, or T cells were the source of the cDNA or gDNA that made up the material.

The germline V and J ends were trimmed by 8 bases and 3 bases, with 17 bases remaining between them. Looked up from germline, CDR1 is MDHEN and CDR2 is SYDVKM. There are 14 residues in the CDR3. In the study's own analysis: Reference gene primer amplification in the assay estimated nucleated cell counts. The assay was immunoSEQ multiplex PCR, and TCRdb's table has in-frame clones only and misses some. For V, J and clone size, that table is used; D and trimming come from the DNA. The sample consists of approximately 220,000 clones, about 85% of them appearing once. Sequencing input: peripheral blood. The source is a man aged 45-65 years who had recovered from COVID-19. This rearrangement joins TRBV28 to TRBJ2-7; possible D gene TRBD1, 6 bases. DNA for the CDR3: TGTGCCAGCTCGGGACAAACCAAAAACTACGAGCAGTACTTC. Its protein is CASSGQTKNYEQYF.